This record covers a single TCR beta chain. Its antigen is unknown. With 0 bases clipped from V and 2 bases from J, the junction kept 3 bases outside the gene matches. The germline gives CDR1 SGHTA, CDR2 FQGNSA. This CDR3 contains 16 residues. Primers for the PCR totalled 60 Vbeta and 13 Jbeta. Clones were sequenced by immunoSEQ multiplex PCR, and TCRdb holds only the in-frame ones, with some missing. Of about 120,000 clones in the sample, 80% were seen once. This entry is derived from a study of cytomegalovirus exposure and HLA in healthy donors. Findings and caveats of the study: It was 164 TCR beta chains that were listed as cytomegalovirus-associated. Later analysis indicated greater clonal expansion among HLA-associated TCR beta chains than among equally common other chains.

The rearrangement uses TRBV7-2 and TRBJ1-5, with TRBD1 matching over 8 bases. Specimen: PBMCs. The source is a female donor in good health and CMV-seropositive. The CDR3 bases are TGTGCCAGCAGCTTAGCCCAGGGGGCGGGCAATCAGCCCCAGCATTTT. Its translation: CASSLAQGAGNQPQHF.